Below, 26 T cell receptor beta chains from the same sample are listed, as sequenced in a study of T cells in women clearing cervical HPV infection. Some clones are missing from TCRdb's copy, which holds only in-frame ones; the method was immunoSEQ multiplex PCR. This listing includes approximately 23,000 clones. The sample was blood buffy coat. The receptors were sampled from a woman between 18 and 69 years old with a cervical HPV16 infection that either progressed to CIN3+ or cleared (not recorded which).

Regarding this clone: The read halts 3 residues ahead of the CDR3 end, with the missing end drawn from the germline J gene. The rearrangement links TRBV20-1 to TRBJ2-7, with D maybe TRBD1 (5 bases). Germline assignment: CDR1 DFQATT and CDR2 SNEGSKA (reference sequence). The CDR3 covers 13 residues. V lost 6 bases, J lost 1 base, and 13 bases lay in between. The DNA read from the CDR3 is TGCAGTGCGGACCGTAGGGGTTCCTACGAG. It yields the protein CSADRRGSYE. The whole CDR3 is CSADRRGSYEQYF.

With regard to this clone: The DNA ends 3 residues before the CDR3 does, and the rest of the CDR3 is filled in from the germline J gene. V and J are TRBV19 and TRBJ2-3, with 12 positions matching TRBD2. J lost 6 bases, V lost 5 bases, and 12 bases had no gene match. The CDR3 totals 17 residues. Germline V CDR1 and CDR2: LNHDA, SQIVND (reference sequence). The CDR3 DNA, read in part, is TGTGCCAGTAGTCCGCCCCCACTAGCGGGGGGTCAGGATACG. Protein product: CASSPPPLAGGQDT. The complete CDR3 sequence is CASSPPPLAGGQDTQYF.

Comment on this clone: At one end the junction does not follow the germline gene, possibly because of a read error. The observed sequence ends 3 residues before the CDR3 terminus, with the missing tail filled in from the germline J gene. The chain couples TRBV6-2 or TRBV6-3 to TRBJ2-7; TRBD2 aligns across 12 bases. The CDR3 spans 14 residues. Germline V gene lookup returns CDR1 MNHEY and CDR2 SVGEGT. Incomplete CDR3 DNA: TGTTCCAGCAGTTGGACTAGCGGGAACTACGAG. Its translation: CSSSWTSGNYE. The whole CDR3 protein reads CSSSWTSGNYEQYF.

On this clone: The read comes to an end 3 residues before the CDR3 does, leaving the germline J gene to fill in the end. This sequence joins TRBV20-1 and TRBJ1-3; no reliable D call. The CDR3 is 15 amino acids. V was clipped by 3 bases and J by 4 bases, with 16 bases between them. Germline-derived CDR1 and CDR2 are DFQATT and SNEGSKA (reference sequence). The part of the CDR3 DNA that was read is TGCAGTGCTAGTGGCGCCTCAGCGAGAGGAAACACC. Its translation: CSASGASARGNT. The CDR3 reads in full as CSASGASARGNTIYF.

Turning to this clone: The read terminates 3 residues ahead of where the CDR3 ends, so the germline J gene completes it. V and J are TRBV30 and TRBJ2-7; the match to TRBD1 covers 8 bases. The CDR3 spans 14 residues. Germline loops: CDR1 GTSNPN, CDR2 SVGIG (reference sequence). Trimming removed 2 bases from V and 0 bases from J; junction bases left unmatched: 3. The CDR3 here is CAWSQTGGSYEQYF. Partial CDR3 DNA: TGTGCCTGGAGTCAAACAGGGGGCTCCTACGAG.

Comments on this clone: The CDR3 extends 3 residues past the end of the read, so its final part is completed from the germline J gene. The chain couples TRBV7-2 to TRBJ2-7; D is ambiguous. The V end lost 5 bases, the J end lost 1 base, and 12 bases lay between the germline ends. Germline CDR1 is SGHTA and CDR2 is FQGNSA. The CDR3 is made up of 14 amino acids. Incomplete CDR3 DNA: TGTGCCAGCAGCCTAGGGCAGGAATCCTACGAG. Protein: CASSLGQESYE. The full CDR3 protein reads CASSLGQESYEQYF.

As regards this clone: The CDR3 goes on 3 residues after the read ends, and that part is filled in from the germline J gene. The J gene is TRBJ1-2, the V gene TRBV7-3, with no clear D. From germline, CDR1 is SGHTA and CDR2 FQGTGA. The length of the CDR3 is 13 residues. CDR3 DNA (partial): TGTGCCAGCAGCTTATACCTAGTCAATGAG. Its protein is CASSLYLVNE. In full, the CDR3 is CASSLYLVNEYTF.

As concerns this clone: The read terminates 3 residues ahead of where the CDR3 ends, so the germline J gene completes it. The V and J genes are TRBV6-2 or TRBV6-3 and TRBJ2-7, with TRBD1 identical over 9 bases. This CDR3 has 13 residues. CDR1 and CDR2 (germline): MNHEY, SVGEGT. The junction had 7 bases not matched to a gene; V was cut back by 10 bases and J by 3 bases. Partial CDR3 DNA: TGTGCCATCAACCGGGACAGGGACTACGAG. This codes for CAINRDRDYE. The CDR3 reads in full as CAINRDRDYEQYF.

Notes on this clone: The read ends 3 residues early relative to the CDR3; the germline J gene fills the gap. This chain uses TRBV2 with TRBJ2-5; 8 bases fit TRBD2. Germline V gives CDR1 SNHLY, CDR2 FYNNEI. V gave up 7 bases and J gave up 3 bases; unmatched junction bases: 7. The CDR3 loop spans 14 amino acids. The CDR3 loop is CASNLSGSKETQYF. Incomplete CDR3 DNA: TGTGCCAGCAACCTCAGCGGGAGTAAAGAGACC.

The part of the CDR3 DNA that was read is TGCGCCAGCAGCTTACAGGGGCCCACCTCTGGGGCCAACGTC. This translates into CASSLQGPTSGANV. The whole CDR3 sequence reads CASSLQGPTSGANVLTF. The chain combines TRBV5-1 with TRBJ2-6; 7 bases match TRBD1. Read data end 3 residues before the CDR3 end; the end is taken from the germline J gene. Germline V gene lookup returns CDR1 SGHRS and CDR2 YFSETQ. After removal of 2 bases from V and 0 bases from J, the junction contained 5 bases not matched to a gene. The CDR3 is made up of 17 amino acids. Full variable domain (rest looked up from reference TRBV5-1 and TRBJ2-6): KAGVTQTPRYLIKTRGQQVTLSCSPISGHRSVSWYQQTPGQGLQFLFEYFSETQRNKGNFPGRFSGRQFSNSRSEMNVSTLELGDSALYLCASSLQGPTSGANVLTFGAGSRLTVL.

As for this clone: The CDR3 end is not reached by the read, which stops 3 residues before it; the germline J gene fills it in. The gene calls are TRBV4-1 and TRBJ2-5; perhaps TRBD2 as D (6 bases). The CDR3 consists of 14 residues. V lost 0 bases to trimming and J lost 5 bases, with 10 bases between them. In germline, CDR1 is MGHRA, CDR2 YSYEKL. CDR3 DNA, as far as it was read: TGCGCCAGCAGCCAAGATCTAGCGAGGGAGACC. Its protein is CASSQDLARET. The CDR3 in its entirety is CASSQDLARETQYF.

To note about this clone: Read data end 3 residues before the CDR3 end; the end is taken from the germline J gene. This rearrangement joins TRBV7-9 to TRBJ2-7; the match to TRBD2 covers 7 bases. CDR1 is SEHNR and CDR2 is FQNEAQ in the germline V gene (reference sequence). The CDR3 length is 15 residues. The V gene end was trimmed by 1 base and the J gene end by 1 base; junction bases not matched to a gene: 4. The CDR3 bases that were read are TGTGCCAGCAGCTTAGGCAGTAGCGGGTCCTACGAG. Protein: CASSLGSSGSYE. The full-length CDR3 reads as CASSLGSSGSYEQYF.

In the case of this clone: Read data end 3 residues before the CDR3 end; the end is taken from the germline J gene. This chain uses TRBV6-1 with TRBJ2-7, with TRBD2 identical over 13 bases. V was clipped by 1 base and J by 3 bases; unmatched bases: 3. The V gene's germline CDR1 is MNHNS and CDR2 SASEGT. CDR3 length: 16 amino acids. CDR3 sequence reads: CASSEGGLAGDYEQYF. The sequenced CDR3 bases are TGTGCCAGCAGTGAAGGAGGACTAGCGGGAGACTACGAG.

A note on this clone: The read comes to an end 3 residues before the CDR3 does, leaving the germline J gene to fill in the end. The rearrangement uses TRBV5-1 and TRBJ2-1, with D perhaps TRBD2 (6 bases). Looked up from germline, CDR1 is SGHRS and CDR2 is YFSETQ. The CDR3 consists of 19 residues. V lost 0 bases and J 5 bases, leaving 24 bases between the germline ends. The CDR3 loop reads CASSLEPNMKRAYHNEQFF. Incomplete CDR3 DNA: TGCGCCAGCAGCTTGGAGCCGAATATGAAGCGGGCATACCACAATGAG.

Details on this clone: The CDR3 end lies 3 residues beyond the end of the read and is filled in from the germline J gene. The chain couples TRBV5-5 to TRBJ1-1; a possible D gene is TRBD1 (6 bases). V lost 2 bases and J lost 0, with 8 bases in between. This CDR3 is built from 14 residues. CDR1 and CDR2 (germline): SGHKS, YYEKEE (reference sequence). Incomplete CDR3 DNA: TGTGCCAGCAGCTTAGGGGGATTGAACACTGAA. This codes for CASSLGGLNTE. From start to end, the CDR3 is CASSLGGLNTEAFF.

Notes on this clone: Read coverage stops 3 residues before the CDR3 terminus; the germline J gene supplies the remainder. This chain connects TRBV10-2 to TRBJ2-1; D is uncertain. CDR1 WSHSY and CDR2 SAAADI come from the germline V gene. The ends were cut back, 8 bases at V and 0 bases at J, with 8 bases in the middle. The CDR3 covers 13 residues. The CDR3 loop is CASGLSSYNEQFF. Incomplete CDR3 DNA: TGCGCCAGCGGGCTGAGCTCCTACAATGAG.

Concerning this clone: The read halts 3 residues ahead of the CDR3 end, with the missing end drawn from the germline J gene. This sequence joins TRBV7-2 and TRBJ2-5; no definite D call. Between the trimmed V and J ends, which lost 5 bases and 4 bases, there was a span of 17 bases. The CDR3 runs 15 residues. From germline, CDR1 is SGHTA and CDR2 FQGNSA. The CDR3 sequence is CASSQARLSRETQYF. The CDR3 DNA, read in part, is TGTGCCAGCAGCCAAGCCCGTCTGAGCCGAGAGACC.

Comment on this clone: The CDR3 end is not reached by the read, which stops 3 residues before it; the germline J gene fills it in. V and J are TRBV19 and TRBJ1-5; TRBD1 matches at 7 bases. V lost 6 bases, J lost 2 bases, and 13 bases stayed unmatched. This CDR3 contains 17 residues. Germline values: CDR1 LNHDA, CDR2 SQIVND (reference sequence). Partial CDR3 DNA: TGTGCCAGTAGGCCTCGGGACAGCCTAGTAGGCAATCAGCCC. Translation gives CASRPRDSLVGNQP. The complete CDR3 sequence is CASRPRDSLVGNQPQHF. Looking up the rest from reference TRBV19 and TRBJ1-5 gives the full variable domain: DGGITQSPKYLFRKEGQNVTLSCEQNLNHDAMYWYRQDPGQGLRLIYYSQIVNDFQKGDIAEGYSVSREKKESFPLTVTSAQKNPTAFYLCASRPRDSLVGNQPQHFGDGTRLSIL.

About this clone itself: The CDR3 end falls 3 residues outside the read, so it is completed with the germline J gene. The gene calls are TRBV20-1 and TRBJ2-2, with TRBD2 as a possible D gene (6 bases). This CDR3 spans 13 amino acids. In germline, CDR1 is DFQATT, CDR2 SNEGSKA (reference sequence). Trimming pared 6 bases from V and 1 base from J, leaving 9 bases between. The sequenced part of the CDR3 DNA is TGCAGTGCCAATAGCGGGAACACCGGGGAG. As protein: CSANSGNTGE. The complete CDR3 reads CSANSGNTGELFF.

About this clone: Sequencing ends 3 residues short of the CDR3 end; the germline J gene provides the rest. The V gene is TRBV11-3, the J gene TRBJ2-3, with D possibly TRBD2 on 6 matching bases. This CDR3 is 14 amino acids long. V lost 8 bases and J 2 bases, leaving 14 bases between the germline ends. Germline loops: CDR1 SGHNT, CDR2 YENEEA. This CDR3 is CASGKGLLTDTQYF. CDR3 DNA (partial): TGTGCCAGCGGAAAGGGACTGCTCACAGATACG.

As concerns this clone: The DNA ends 3 residues before the CDR3 does, and the rest of the CDR3 is filled in from the germline J gene. The chain couples TRBV6-2 or TRBV6-3 to TRBJ1-4; 8 bases align to TRBD1. CDR3 length: 15 residues. CDR1 and CDR2 from the germline V gene are MNHEY and SVGEGT. Trimming took 5 bases from V and 5 from J; bases not matched to a gene: 7. CDR3 in amino acids: CASSQSTGENEKLFF. CDR3 DNA, as far as it was read: TGTGCCAGCAGTCAATCGACAGGGGAAAATGAAAAA.

Concerning this clone: The CDR3 end falls 3 residues outside the read, so it is completed with the germline J gene. V is TRBV20-1 and J is TRBJ2-7, with D possibly TRBD2 on 6 matching bases. V was pared by 5 bases and J by 2 bases, with 13 bases between. Germline V gives CDR1 DFQATT, CDR2 SNEGSKA (reference sequence). The CDR3 consists of 13 residues. The CDR3 sequence is CSADSGTTYEQYF. The sequenced CDR3 bases are TGCAGTGCTGATAGCGGAACCACCTACGAG.

This clone shows up as medium-sized (0.01 to 0.1%) by frequency. The read ends 3 residues before the CDR3 terminus; that terminus is restored from the germline J gene. The chain recombines TRBV14 with TRBJ2-7, with 7 positions matching TRBD1. V lost 0 bases and J lost 6; bases outside the gene matches: 8. The germline gives CDR1 SGHDN, CDR2 FVKESK. The CDR3 loop spans 15 amino acids. The CDR3 is CASSQDLLGGAEQYF. CDR3 DNA, as far as it was read: TGTGCCAGCAGCCAAGATCTGCTAGGGGGCGCCGAG. The variable domain in full, with the rest retrieved from reference TRBV14 and TRBJ2-7, is EAGVTQFPSHSVIEKGQTVTLRCDPISGHDNLYWYRRVMGKEIKFLLHFVKESKQDESGMPNNRFLAERTGGTYSTLKVQPAELEDSGVYFCASSQDLLGGAEQYFGPGTRLTVT.

The sequenced CDR3 bases are TGTGCCAGTAGTATCCAAGGGCCAAACACAGATACG. It encodes CASSIQGPNTDT. From start to end, the CDR3 is CASSIQGPNTDTQYF. This chain links TRBV19 with TRBJ2-3; D unclear. The CDR3 end lies 3 residues beyond the end of the read and is filled in from the germline J gene. The CDR3 extends over 15 amino acids. V lost 3 bases and J lost 2, with 12 bases in between. Germline V gene sequence: CDR1 LNHDA, CDR2 SQIVND (reference sequence). Combining the CDR3 with reference TRBV19 and TRBJ2-3 gives the whole variable domain DGGITQSPKYLFRKEGQNVTLSCEQNLNHDAMYWYRQDPGQGLRLIYYSQIVNDFQKGDIAEGYSVSREKKESFPLTVTSAQKNPTAFYLCASSIQGPNTDTQYFGPGTRLTVL.

In the case of this clone: The read terminates 3 residues before the CDR3 end, so the remaining end is supplied by the germline J gene. This chain links TRBV6-2 or TRBV6-3 with TRBJ2-5; D is unclear. In germline, CDR1 is MNHEY, CDR2 SVGEGT. V dropped 6 bases and J dropped 2 bases, with 4 bases sitting between them. This CDR3 region has 11 residues. The CDR3 bases that were read are TGTGCCAGCAGATATCAAGAGACC. It encodes CASRYQET. The full CDR3 protein reads CASRYQETQYF.

About this clone: The read gets to within 3 residues of the CDR3 end, and the germline J gene fills in the rest. V and J are TRBV6-7 and TRBJ1-2; TRBD1 is a possible D gene (6 bases). TRBV6-7 qualifies as an ORF whose function is uncertain. V was trimmed by 5 bases and J by 4 bases, leaving 23 bases between them. This CDR3 contains 17 residues. The DNA read from the CDR3 is TGTGCCAGCAGTCCGACCCGGACAGACCCAAGCGTCTATGGC. Translating it yields CASSPTRTDPSVYG. In full, the CDR3 is CASSPTRTDPSVYGYTF.